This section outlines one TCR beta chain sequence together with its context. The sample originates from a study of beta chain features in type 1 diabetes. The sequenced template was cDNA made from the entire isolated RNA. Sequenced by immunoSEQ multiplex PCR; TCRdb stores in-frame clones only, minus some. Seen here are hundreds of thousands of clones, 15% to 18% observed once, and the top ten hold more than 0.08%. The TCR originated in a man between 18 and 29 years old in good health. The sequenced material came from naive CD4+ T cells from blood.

Here the CDR3 reads CASSWQGRETQYF. The CDR3, as DNA: TGTGCCAGCAGCTGGCAGGGCCGGGAGACCCAGTACTTC. The chain links TRBV5-5 to TRBJ2-5, with a weak D call TRBD1 (5 bases). The CDR3 has 13 residues. Germline V gene data show CDR1 as SGHKS and CDR2 as YYEKEE (reference sequence). V was cut by 3 bases and J by 5 bases, with 11 bases left in between.